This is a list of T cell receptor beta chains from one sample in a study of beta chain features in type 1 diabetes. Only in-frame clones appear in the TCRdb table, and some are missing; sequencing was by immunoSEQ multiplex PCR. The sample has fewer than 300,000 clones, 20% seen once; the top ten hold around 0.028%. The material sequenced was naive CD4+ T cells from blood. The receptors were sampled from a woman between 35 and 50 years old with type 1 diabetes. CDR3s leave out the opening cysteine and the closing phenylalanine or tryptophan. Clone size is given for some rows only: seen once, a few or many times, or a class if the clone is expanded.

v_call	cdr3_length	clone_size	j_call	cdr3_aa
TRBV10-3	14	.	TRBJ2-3	ASRSGTSGDTDTQY
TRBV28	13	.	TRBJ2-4	ASSARRIAKNIQY
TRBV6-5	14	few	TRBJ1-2	ASSYSVVRADYGYT
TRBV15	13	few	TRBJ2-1	ATSRDPGAYNEQF
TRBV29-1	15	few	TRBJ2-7	SVVGGKRGLFLLEQY
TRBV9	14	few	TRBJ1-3	ASSVAADSEGNTIY
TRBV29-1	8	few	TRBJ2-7	SVETGEQY
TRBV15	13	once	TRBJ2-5	ATSRDRAGVETQY
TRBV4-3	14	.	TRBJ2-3	ASSQGTSGITDTQY
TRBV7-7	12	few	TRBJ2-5	ASSPVTGWETQY
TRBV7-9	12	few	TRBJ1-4	ASSFMGYNEKLF
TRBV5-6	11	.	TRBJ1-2	ASRSGVSYGYT
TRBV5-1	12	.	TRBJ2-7	ASRASGGTYEQY
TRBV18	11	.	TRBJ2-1	ASSLASYNEQF
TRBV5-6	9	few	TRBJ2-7	ASSSGYEQY
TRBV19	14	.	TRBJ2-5	ASTKGIAIQGETQY
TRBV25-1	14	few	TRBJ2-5	ASSATSGLPGETQY
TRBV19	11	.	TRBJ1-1	ASGYTAETEAF
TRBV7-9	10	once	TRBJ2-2	ASSTLTGELF
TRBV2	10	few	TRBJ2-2	ASAYLTGELF